This T cell receptor (beta chain) was sequenced during a study of blood T cell repertoires in COVID-19. Study in general: In each case, the material was cDNA or gDNA derived from T cells, B-cell-depleted T cells, or PBMCs.

Everyone who took part was roughly 18 to 89 years old, and they came from 24 US areas. CDR1 is MNHNY, CDR2 SVGAGI, per germline (reference sequence). V was trimmed by 2 bases and J by 3 bases, leaving 13 bases between them. This CDR3 contains 15 residues. Original data processing: Amplification of reference gene primers provided the estimated nucleated cell counts. Method: immunoSEQ multiplex PCR; TCRdb's copy keeps in-frame clones and lacks some. That table furnishes V, J and clone size, whereas the DNA furnished D and trimming. The data show 300,000 to 400,000 clones, around 90% seen once. This receptor was taken from a young woman who had recovered from COVID-19. The source material was PBMCs or T cells enriched from blood (not recorded which). V usage is TRBV6-6 and J usage is TRBJ1-2; D may be TRBD1 (5 bases). The CDR3 region has the DNA TGTGCCAGCAGTTACATCACCGACAGCCACTATGGCTACACCTTC. Translated: CASSYITDSHYGYTF.